This is a list of T cell receptor beta chains from one sample in a study of Graves' ophthalmopathy and Graves' hyperthyroidism. TCRdb re-called the multiplex PCR reads with MiXCR, one entry per CDR3 protein. The sample records fewer than 350,000 distinct CDR3 sequences, about a sixth being singletons. Sequencing was done on a sample of peripheral blood. These receptors were obtained from an adult man with Graves' ophthalmopathy. Both conserved end residues are part of each CDR3. D genes are given only for firm matches. For some rows the clone size is stated as once, few or many, or as a class when expanded; others skip it.

CDR3 DNA	CDR3 protein	clone size	V gene	J gene	D gene
TGTGCCACCAGCAGGCCATCTTCAGGGAATTGGGGCTACACCTTC	CATSRPSSGNWGYTF	many	TRBV15	TRBJ1-2	NA
TGTGCCAGCAGCTTAGGGATTGGGGATGGCTACACCTTC	CASSLGIGDGYTF	many	TRBV7-9	TRBJ1-2	NA
TGTGCCAGCAGAATTGACTCGTTCTACGAGCAGTACTTC	CASRIDSFYEQYF	NA	TRBV6-1	TRBJ2-7	NA
TGTGCCAGTAGATATGAGGCGGGGAGGTTTCGCAATCAGCCCCAGCATTTT	CASRYEAGRFRNQPQHF	many	TRBV19	TRBJ1-5	NA
TGTGCCAGCAGCTTAAGAACTAGCGGGGCCTACGAGCAGTACTTC	CASSLRTSGAYEQYF	many	TRBV7-9	TRBJ2-7	TRBD2
TGTGCCACCAGTGAAAGGGGATCTGGAAACACCATATATTTT	CATSERGSGNTIYF	many	TRBV24-1	TRBJ1-3	NA
TGCGCCAGCAGCTGGGGGCCCGATGGGGGGGTCACGGTGACCCAGTACTTC	CASSWGPDGGVTVTQYF	many	TRBV5-1	TRBJ2-5	NA
TGCAGTGCTGGGGCCAGGGTCTACACGTTCACCTTC	CSAGARVYTFTF	many	TRBV20-1	TRBJ1-2	NA
TGTGCCAGCAGCGGGGGGGGAGCGTACATAAACCGAACCTACGAGCAGTACTTC	CASSGGGAYINRTYEQYF	many	TRBV12-3/TRBV12-4	TRBJ2-7	TRBD2
TGTGCCAGCAGCCAACAGGGGGAGGGCACTGAAGCTTTCTTT	CASSQQGEGTEAFF	many	TRBV6-5	TRBJ1-1	TRBD1
TGTGCCAGCAGCCCAGGGACTAGCGGGAGTGGTAGGGAGACCCAGTACTTC	CASSPGTSGSGRETQYF	few	TRBV11-2	TRBJ2-5	TRBD2
TGCGCCAGCAGCCTTGGTGACATTTCGGGCCTAGGCTACACCTTC	CASSLGDISGLGYTF	many	TRBV5-1	TRBJ1-2	NA
TGTGCCAGCAGCCTGTTAGTTCGCGTAGGCGGCTACACCTTC	CASSLLVRVGGYTF	many	TRBV7-2	TRBJ1-2	NA
TGTGCCAGCAGCACCCTGGACAGGGAGCCCGATGGCTACACCTTC	CASSTLDREPDGYTF	many	TRBV7-2	TRBJ1-2	TRBD1
TGTGCCACCAGTGCCTCCGGGGGAAGGGAGACCCAGTACTTC	CATSASGGRETQYF	NA	TRBV24-1	TRBJ2-5	NA
TGTGCCAGCAGTTTCAACAGCAACTACTATGGCTACACCTTC	CASSFNSNYYGYTF	NA	TRBV27	TRBJ1-2	NA
TGTGCCAGCAGTCTGCGACAGGGGGGTGGCTACACCTTC	CASSLRQGGGYTF	many	TRBV12-3/TRBV12-4	TRBJ1-2	TRBD1
TGTGCCACCAGTGATCCGGGACAGGGTTCATTCGAGCAGTACTTC	CATSDPGQGSFEQYF	many	TRBV24-1	TRBJ2-7	TRBD1
TGTGCCAGCAGCCCCAACATAGGAGCGGGACGGGGCGAGCAGTACTTC	CASSPNIGAGRGEQYF	many	TRBV14	TRBJ2-7	TRBD2
TGTGCCAGCAGCCCCGGGGTACAGAGCAATCAGCCCCAGCATTTT	CASSPGVQSNQPQHF	many	TRBV5-5	TRBJ1-5	NA
TGCGCCAGCAGCTTGGACGTTGGGACAGGCGCCACCGGGGAGCTGTTTTTT	CASSLDVGTGATGELFF	few	TRBV5-1	TRBJ2-2	TRBD1
TGTGCCAGCTCACCTGACGGACAGCGTGGCAATTCACCCCTCCACTTT	CASSPDGQRGNSPLHF	many	TRBV18	TRBJ1-6	NA
TGTGCCAGCAGTTTATGGAGGGACAGGGCCAACCAGCCCCAGCATTTT	CASSLWRDRANQPQHF	many	TRBV28	TRBJ1-5	TRBD1
TGTGCCAGCAGTGAACTAGCGGGAGAGGGCCAAGAGACCCAGTACTTC	CASSELAGEGQETQYF	many	TRBV6-1	TRBJ2-5	TRBD2
TGTGCCAGCAGTTACGATGGCCGGGGATATAATTCACCCCTCCACTTT	CASSYDGRGYNSPLHF	many	TRBV6-5	TRBJ1-6	NA
TGTGCCAGCAGACGAAACAGGGAGCATGGCTACACCTTC	CASRRNREHGYTF	NA	TRBV2	TRBJ1-2	NA
TGTGCCAGCAGCTTAGCGCCAGGAGATTACTATGGCTACACCTTC	CASSLAPGDYYGYTF	many	TRBV7-2	TRBJ1-2	NA
TGTGCCAGCAGCTTAGGTGGGTTTGGCGGTGGCTACACCTTC	CASSLGGFGGGYTF	many	TRBV11-2	TRBJ1-2	NA
TGTGCCAGCAGATCCACCGGGACCTTTTTCTCTGGGGCCAACGTCCTGACTTTC	CASRSTGTFFSGANVLTF	many	TRBV12-3/TRBV12-4	TRBJ2-6	NA
TGTGCCAGCAGCCAAATGGAGCGGGGAGGCTCCTACGAGCAGTACTTC	CASSQMERGGSYEQYF	many	TRBV11-1	TRBJ2-7	TRBD2
TGTGCCAGCAGCCCCTCGGCGGGGGCGTCCTACGAGCAGTACTTC	CASSPSAGASYEQYF	many	TRBV3-1	TRBJ2-7	NA
TGTGCCAGCAGTTGGGACCGCCGGGGCGGTGGCTACACCTTC	CASSWDRRGGGYTF	many	TRBV12-3/TRBV12-4	TRBJ1-2	NA
TGCAGTGCCCCTGGCAGGGGGGCATTGCAGTACTTC	CSAPGRGALQYF	many	TRBV20-1	TRBJ2-7	NA
TGTGCCAGCAGCTTGGGGTCGGGGGGCTTGAACACTGAAGCTTTCTTT	CASSLGSGGLNTEAFF	many	TRBV5-4	TRBJ1-1	NA
TGCGCCAGCAGCCCCTTAAGTGCGGGCGCGGGATCCTACGAGCAGTACTTC	CASSPLSAGAGSYEQYF	many	TRBV5-1	TRBJ2-7	NA
TGCAGCGTTCGCCGGGGGACACCTGAAGCTTTCTTT	CSVRRGTPEAFF	many	TRBV29-1	TRBJ1-1	NA
TGTGCCAGCAGCCAAACGAGGATCCTTAGCGGGGGGCCTTCCTACGAGCAGTACTTC	CASSQTRILSGGPSYEQYF	many	TRBV3-1	TRBJ2-7	TRBD2
TGTGCCAGGAGACTAAGAGGACAGACCAGCTCCTACGAGCAGTACTTC	CARRLRGQTSSYEQYF	many	TRBV2	TRBJ2-7	NA
TGTGCCAGCAGCCAACCCACGATGGATAGTATTGACGAGACCCAGTACTTC	CASSQPTMDSIDETQYF	many	TRBV7-9	TRBJ2-5	NA